This T cell receptor beta chain comes out of a study of tumor and adjacent non-tumor tissue in lung cancer. In the study overall: Samples averaged approximately 3.9 million productive TCRbeta reads each.

TCRbeta libraries were built with three rounds of nested PCR, modified from ARM-PCR. TCRdb analysed the multiplex PCR reads with MiXCR anew, one entry per CDR3 protein. This table holds 75,000 to 95,000 distinct CDR3 sequences, roughly two thirds found once. No cell sorting was done before RNA was extracted from the tissue. CDR3 size: 15 residues. Losses at the gene ends were 5 bases for V and 5 bases for J; bases not matched to a gene: 10. Germline assignment: CDR1 MDHEN and CDR2 SYDVKM. The sample holds many counts of this clonotype. What it binds is unknown. Findings and caveats of the study: Top 100 clones took a larger repertoire share in normal lung.

Source material: lung tumor tissue. The receptor was isolated from a woman in her 40s with non-small cell lung cancer. The gene calls are TRBV28 and TRBJ2-7; 9 bases agree with TRBD1. The CDR3 DNA sequence: TGTGCCAGCAGTAATAACAGGGGGCAAAAGGACGAGCAGTACTTC. Amino acids: CASSNNRGQKDEQYF.